The clone carrying this TCR beta chain has only a few counts. The data were taken from a study of T cells in tumors after PD-1 blockade. Study in general: Prior checkpoint blockade, systemic immunosuppressant use, or anti-cancer therapy within 4 weeks excluded patients. Patients received pembrolizumab 200 mg every 3 weeks or cemiplimab 350 mg every 2 weeks. Blood samples averaged around 120,000 templates (range roughly 21,000-290,000) and roughly 39,000 unique clonotypes.

Assay used: immunoSEQ multiplex PCR; TCRdb lists only in-frame clones, some missing. The table shows approximately 45,000 clones, with approximately 79% occurring only once. V lost 3 bases to trimming and J lost 2 bases, with 10 bases between them. CDR3 length equals 14 residues. Germline values: CDR1 SGHTA, CDR2 FQGNSA. This TCR derives from a human donor with advanced basal cell or squamous cell carcinoma (not recorded which). The sequencing used PBMCs, collected before anti-PD-1 therapy. The chain is built from TRBV7-2 and TRBJ1-2; no definite D call. The CDR3 coding sequence is TGTGCCAGCAGCTTGAAAGGACGGAACTATGGCTACACCTTC. The encoded protein is CASSLKGRNYGYTF. Full variable domain (missing parts from reference TRBV7-2 and TRBJ1-2): GAGVSQSPSNKVTEKGKDVELRCDPISGHTALYWYRQSLGQGLEFLIYFQGNSAPDKSGLPSDRFSAERTGGSVSTLTIQRTQQEDSAVYLCASSLKGRNYGYTFGSGTRLTVV.